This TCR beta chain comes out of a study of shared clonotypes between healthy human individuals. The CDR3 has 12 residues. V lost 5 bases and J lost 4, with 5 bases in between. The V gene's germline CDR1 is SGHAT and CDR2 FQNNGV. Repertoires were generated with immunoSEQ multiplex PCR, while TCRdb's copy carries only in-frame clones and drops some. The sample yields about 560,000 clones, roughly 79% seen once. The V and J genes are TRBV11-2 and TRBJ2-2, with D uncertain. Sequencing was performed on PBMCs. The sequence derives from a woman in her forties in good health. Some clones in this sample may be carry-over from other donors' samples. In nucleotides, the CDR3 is TGTGCCAGCAGCCTCAGCACCGGGGAGCTGTTTTTT. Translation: CASSLSTGELFF.